This T cell receptor beta chain is from a study of Graves' ophthalmopathy and Graves' hyperthyroidism. The study, taken as a whole, reports: Using 13 signatures, a model distinguished ophthalmopathy from stable hyperthyroidism, reaching around 88% sensitivity and 81.08% specificity.

Amplified TCR beta CDR3 regions were obtained using RNA transcripts as template. The first round was an RT-PCR with HTBI primers, and the second round was a multiplex PCR. Using its own MiXCR run on the multiplex PCR reads, TCRdb lists one record per CDR3 protein. The table shows about 480,000 distinct CDR3 sequences, with around an eighth occurring only once. In its sample, this clonotype was seen many times. Antigen: not known. This CDR3 contains 16 residues. V was clipped by 6 bases and J by 3 bases, with 17 bases between them. Input material: blood. V and J are TRBV12-3 or TRBV12-4 and TRBJ2-2; possibly TRBD2 for D (5 bases). The TCR comes from a woman aged 30 to 39 with Graves' ophthalmopathy. The CDR3 reads CASSPIDGLDTGELFF. The DNA for the CDR3 is TGTGCCAGCAGCCCAATAGACGGACTCGACACCGGGGAGCTGTTTTTT.